A single sample gave rise to the 16 T cell receptor beta chains below, sequenced in a study of blood T cell repertoires in COVID-19. Here immunoSEQ multiplex PCR was the method, and the copy in TCRdb shows in-frame clones only, minus some. The sample lists about 330,000 clones, roughly nine tenths occurring once. What was sequenced was PBMCs or T cells enriched from blood (not recorded which). The source of these receptors is a woman in her twenties or thirties who had recovered from COVID-19.

The chain uses TRBV7-3 and TRBJ2-3; 7 bases map to TRBD1. After removal of 1 base from V and 2 bases from J, the junction contained 3 bases not matched to a gene. CDR1 is SGHTA and CDR2 is FQGTGA in the germline V gene. This CDR3 is built from 15 residues. CDR3 sequence: CASSLMGTVTDTQYF. CDR3 nucleotide sequence: TGTGCCAGCAGCTTAATGGGGACAGTCACAGATACGCAGTATTTT. Combining the CDR3 with reference TRBV7-3 and TRBJ2-3 gives the whole variable domain GAGVSQTPSNKVTEKGKYVELRCDPISGHTALYWYRQSLGQGPEFLIYFQGTGAADDSGLPNDRFFAVRPEGSVSTLKIQRTERGDSAVYLCASSLMGTVTDTQYFGPGTRLTVL.

CDR3 sequence reads: CASSLASGGELFF. CDR3 sequence (DNA): TGTGCCAGCAGCTTAGCCTCGGGCGGGGAGCTGTTTTTT. The chain uses TRBV7-2 and TRBJ2-2; the D is unclear. CDR1 is SGHTA and CDR2 is FQGNSA in the germline V gene. V was pared by 0 bases and J by 7 bases, with 6 bases between. The CDR3 contains 13 residues.

The chain couples TRBV4-1 to TRBJ2-1; perhaps TRBD2 as D (5 bases). CDR1 MGHRA and CDR2 YSYEKL come from the germline V gene. V was trimmed by 3 bases and J by 6 bases, leaving 9 bases between them. The CDR3 runs 13 residues. The CDR3 protein is CASSQQRGNEQFF. CDR3 DNA sequence: TGCGCCAGCAGCCAGCAACGGGGCAATGAGCAGTTCTTC.

The chain is built from TRBV19 and TRBJ2-5; 12 nucleotides align to TRBD2. This CDR3 has 15 residues. With V trimmed by 11 bases and J by 2 bases, 9 bases remained unmatched. Germline lookup yields CDR1 LNHDA and CDR2 SQIVND (reference sequence). The CDR3 spells CAPRGGLAGQETQYF. CDR3 nucleotide sequence: TGTGCCCCCCGAGGCGGACTAGCGGGGCAAGAGACCCAGTACTTC.

This chain connects TRBV14 to TRBJ2-3; 7 nucleotides align to TRBD2. The junction had 10 bases not matched to a gene; V was cut back by 4 bases and J by 3 bases. Germline V gives CDR1 SGHDN, CDR2 FVKESK. The CDR3 has 16 amino acids. The CDR3 reads CASSPIAGEGTDTQYF. DNA for the CDR3: TGTGCCAGCAGCCCGATCGCGGGGGAGGGGACAGATACGCAGTATTTT. Using reference TRBV14 and TRBJ2-3 for the parts outside the CDR3, the full variable domain is EAGVTQFPSHSVIEKGQTVTLRCDPISGHDNLYWYRRVMGKEIKFLLHFVKESKQDESGMPNNRFLAERTGGTYSTLKVQPAELEDSGVYFCASSPIAGEGTDTQYFGPGTRLTVL.

The genes are TRBV6-5 and TRBJ2-5, with 14 bases lining up with TRBD2. CDR1 is MNHEY, CDR2 SVGAGI, per germline. This CDR3 has 14 residues. The V and J ends lost 5 bases and 6 bases, in that order; junction bases with no gene match: 2. CDR3 sequence (DNA): TGTGCCAGCAGTCGGACTAGCGGGAGGAAGACCCAGTACTTC. Translation: CASSRTSGRKTQYF.

The chain joins TRBV19 to TRBJ1-5, with 8 nucleotides matching TRBD1. J was trimmed by 2 bases and V by 5 bases; bases with no gene match: 2. CDR3 length: 14 residues. Germline loops: CDR1 LNHDA, CDR2 SQIVND (reference sequence). In nucleotides, the CDR3 is TGTGCCAGTAGTCAGGGGGCTGGCAATCAGCCCCAGCATTTT. It encodes CASSQGAGNQPQHF.

This rearrangement joins TRBV28 to TRBJ2-5; TRBD2 agrees at 7 bases. CDR1 and CDR2 (germline): MDHEN, SYDVKM. Trimming removed 5 bases from V and 5 bases from J; junction bases left unmatched: 11. The CDR3 is 15 amino acids. The CDR3 DNA follows: TGTGCCAGCAGTCCCCGCAGACTAGCCGTGGAGACCCAGTACTTC. Translation gives CASSPRRLAVETQYF.

This chain uses TRBV29-1 with TRBJ2-1, with 10 bases matching TRBD2. Trimming cost V 4 bases and J 3 bases; bases outside gene matches: 9. CDR3 length: 16 residues. In germline, CDR1 is SQVTM, CDR2 ANQGSEA. The CDR3 DNA sequence: TGCAGCGTTGCAAGCGGGGGGGCCTCATTCTACAATGAGCAGTTCTTC. Translation: CSVASGGASFYNEQFF.

The chain employs TRBV28 and TRBJ2-4; maybe TRBD2 (6 bases). Germline CDR1 and CDR2: MDHEN and SYDVKM. V dropped 3 bases and J dropped 1 base, with 16 bases sitting between them. The CDR3 spans 17 residues. CDR3 residues: CASSLPGGDGAKNIQYF. In DNA form, the CDR3 reads TGTGCCAGCAGTTTGCCCGGGGGTGATGGGGCCAAAAACATTCAGTACTTC.

This chain uses TRBV2 with TRBJ2-2, with 8 nucleotides matching TRBD1. Germline V gene data show CDR1 as SNHLY and CDR2 as FYNNEI. The CDR3 loop spans 15 amino acids. J lost 5 bases, V lost 5 bases, and 7 bases had no gene match. CDR3 bases: TGTGCCAGCAGTTTGGGCAGGGGGCTTACCGGGGAGCTGTTTTTT. Translated, it gives CASSLGRGLTGELFF.

The V and J genes are TRBV5-6 and TRBJ2-5; TRBD1 matches at 8 bases. V shed 3 bases and J 4 bases; nucleotides not matched to a gene: 5. The CDR3 totals 14 residues. The V gene's germline CDR1 is SGHDT and CDR2 YYEEEE. The CDR3 loop reads CASSSPTGGETQYF. The CDR3, as DNA: TGTGCCAGCAGCTCACCAACAGGGGGAGAGACCCAGTACTTC.

This chain links TRBV5-8 with TRBJ2-1; the match to TRBD2 covers 9 bases. Looked up from germline, CDR1 is SGHTS and CDR2 is YDEGEE. The length of the CDR3 is 17 residues. Trimming took 4 bases from V and 8 from J; bases not matched to a gene: 16. The CDR3 loop reads CASSRALLRGGLDEQFF. CDR3 coding DNA: TGTGCCAGCAGCCGAGCTCTCTTGCGGGGGGGCTTAGATGAGCAGTTCTTC.

This chain links TRBV6-1 with TRBJ1-2; D ambiguous. Trimming stripped 2 bases from V and 6 bases from J, with 4 bases between. The germline V gene encodes CDR1 MNHNS and CDR2 SASEGT. The CDR3 contains 11 residues. CDR3 DNA sequence: TGTGCCAGCAGTGAACGTAATGGCTACACCTTC. It translates to CASSERNGYTF.

The chain joins TRBV5-6 to TRBJ1-1; TRBD1 might be the D (6 bases). The length of the CDR3 is 15 residues. The germline V and J ends were trimmed by 4 bases and 4 bases, with 17 bases remaining between them. Germline-derived CDR1 and CDR2 are SGHDT and YYEEEE. CDR3 sequence (DNA): TGTGCCAGCAGCACGCCTTACCAGGGGAGCACTGAAGCTTTCTTT. Residues: CASSTPYQGSTEAFF.

The chain combines TRBV7-6 with TRBJ2-3, with 8 bases matching TRBD1. V shed 1 base and J 4 bases; nucleotides not matched to a gene: 4. The CDR3 spans 15 residues. Germline V gene sequence: CDR1 SGHVS, CDR2 FNYEAQ. The CDR3: CASSLGTGRADTQYF. CDR3 coding DNA: TGTGCCAGCAGCTTAGGGACAGGGCGCGCAGATACGCAGTATTTT.